By share of the sample, the clone carrying this T cell receptor beta chain is large. The antigen is undetermined. Amplification of TCR beta used genomic DNA extracted from peripheral blood. This entry is derived from a study of T cell repertoires in aging, cancer and after chemotherapy. On the study more broadly: The full dataset contained some 8.7 million TCR reads.

The study's findings and limits: In healthy donors, age-related TCR diversity loss mainly reflected lost richness. Across the chemotherapy interval, each cancer cohort showed higher median generation probability, suggesting thymic rebound.

The germline V and J ends were trimmed by 7 bases and 4 bases, with 10 bases remaining between them. Germline V CDR1 and CDR2: SQVTM, ANQGSEA. CDR3 length: 12 residues. TRB rearrangements spanning V, D and J were amplified using mixed TRB-A/B primers. TCRdb analysed the multiplex PCR reads with MiXCR anew, one entry per CDR3 protein. The table has 3,600 or so distinct CDR3 sequences, around 32% seen once; the top ten hold 22%. Input material: blood. The clonotype originates from a human donor with a solid tumor. V usage is TRBV29-1 and J usage is TRBJ2-2, with D perhaps matching TRBD1 or TRBD2 (6 bases each). DNA for the CDR3: TGCAGCGGGGGGCGGGGCACCGGGGAGCTGTTTTTT. Its protein is CSGGRGTGELFF.